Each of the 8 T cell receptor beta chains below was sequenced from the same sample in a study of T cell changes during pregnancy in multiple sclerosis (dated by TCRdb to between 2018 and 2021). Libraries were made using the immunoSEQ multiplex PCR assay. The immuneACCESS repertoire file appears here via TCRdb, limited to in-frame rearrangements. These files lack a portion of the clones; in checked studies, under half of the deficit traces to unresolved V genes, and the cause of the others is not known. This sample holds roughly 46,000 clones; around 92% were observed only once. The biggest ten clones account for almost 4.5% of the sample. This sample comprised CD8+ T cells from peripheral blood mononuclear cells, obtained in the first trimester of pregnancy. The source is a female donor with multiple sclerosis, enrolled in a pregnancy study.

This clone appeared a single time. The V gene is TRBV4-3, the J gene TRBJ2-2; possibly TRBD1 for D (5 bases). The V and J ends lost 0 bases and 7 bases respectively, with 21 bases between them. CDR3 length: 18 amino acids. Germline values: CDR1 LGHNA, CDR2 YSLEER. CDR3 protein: CASSQDWYRGEDGGELFF. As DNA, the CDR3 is TGCGCCAGCAGCCAAGATTGGTATAGGGGTGAAGACGGCGGGGAGCTGTTTTTT.

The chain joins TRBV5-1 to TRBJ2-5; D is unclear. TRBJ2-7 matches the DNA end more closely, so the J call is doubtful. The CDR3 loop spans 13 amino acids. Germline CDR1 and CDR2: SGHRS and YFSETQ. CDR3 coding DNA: TGCGCCAGCAGCTACTACTCGCACTACGAGCAGTACTTC. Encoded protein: CASSYYSHYEQYF.

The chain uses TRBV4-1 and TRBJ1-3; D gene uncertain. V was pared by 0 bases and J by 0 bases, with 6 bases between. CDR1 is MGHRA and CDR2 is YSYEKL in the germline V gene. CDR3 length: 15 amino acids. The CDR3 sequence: CASSQDLFSGNTIYF. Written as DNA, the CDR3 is TGCGCCAGCAGCCAAGATCTGTTCTCTGGAAACACCATATATTTT.

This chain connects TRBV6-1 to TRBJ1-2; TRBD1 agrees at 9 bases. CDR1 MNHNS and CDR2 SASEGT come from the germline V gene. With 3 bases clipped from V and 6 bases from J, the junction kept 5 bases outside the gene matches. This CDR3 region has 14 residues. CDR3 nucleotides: TGTGCCAGCAGTGAGATTGGGACAGGGAATGGCTACACCTTC. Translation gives CASSEIGTGNGYTF.

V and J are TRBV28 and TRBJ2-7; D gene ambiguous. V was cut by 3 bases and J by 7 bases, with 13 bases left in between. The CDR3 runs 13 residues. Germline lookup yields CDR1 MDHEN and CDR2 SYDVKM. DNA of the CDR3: TGTGCCAGCAGTTTCCCGGTCCATGAAGAGCAGTACTTC. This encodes CASSFPVHEEQYF.

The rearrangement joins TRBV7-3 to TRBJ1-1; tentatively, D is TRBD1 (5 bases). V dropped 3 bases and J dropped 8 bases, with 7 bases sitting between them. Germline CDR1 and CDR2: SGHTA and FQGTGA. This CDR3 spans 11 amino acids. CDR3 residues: CASSLGGEAFF. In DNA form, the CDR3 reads TGTGCCAGCAGCTTGGGGGGAGAAGCTTTCTTT.

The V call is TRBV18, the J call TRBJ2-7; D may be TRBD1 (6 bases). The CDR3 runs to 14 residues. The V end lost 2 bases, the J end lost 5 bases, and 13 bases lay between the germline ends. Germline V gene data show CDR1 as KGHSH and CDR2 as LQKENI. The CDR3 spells CASSPAGAGHEQYF. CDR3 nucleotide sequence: TGTGCCAGCTCACCAGCAGGGGCTGGACACGAGCAGTACTTC.

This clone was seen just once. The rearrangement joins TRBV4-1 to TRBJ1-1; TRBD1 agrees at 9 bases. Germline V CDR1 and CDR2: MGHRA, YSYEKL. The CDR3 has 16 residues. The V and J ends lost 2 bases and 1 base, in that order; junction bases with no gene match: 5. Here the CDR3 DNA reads TGCGCCAGCAGCCAATCCACAGGGGGCGGGAACACTGAAGCTTTCTTT. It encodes CASSQSTGGGNTEAFF.